The clone carrying this TCR beta chain was picked up many times. This record belongs to a study of blood T cells in healthy people across ages. A second PCR, run for roughly 7 to 12 cycles, used a sample-barcoded 5' primer plus a J-beta primer mix. Using its own MiXCR run on the 5' RACE reads, TCRdb lists one record per CDR3 protein. This table has about 670,000 distinct CDR3 sequences, 45% to 60% appearing once. Between the trimmed V and J ends, which lost 6 bases and 4 bases, there was a span of 10 bases. The germline gives CDR1 SGHTA, CDR2 FQGNSA. The CDR3 runs to 13 residues. The source of this sequence is a woman older than 75 in good health. J is TRBJ2-1 and V is TRBV7-2, with D unclear. The specimen was blood. The CDR3 region has the DNA TGTGCCAGCAGGCAACAACAGTACAATGAGCAGTTCTTC. Protein sequence: CASRQQQYNEQFF.